These 14 T cell receptor beta chains share one sample of origin, sequenced in a study of blood T cell repertoires in COVID-19. Using immunoSEQ multiplex PCR, the repertoire was profiled, and TCRdb retains in-frame clones only, with some absent. Among over 350,000 clones listed, roughly 90% were seen once. The sequencing input was PBMCs or T cells enriched from blood (not recorded which). Receptors were obtained from a woman aged 25 to 39 with acute COVID-19.

In DNA, the CDR3 is TGTGCCAGCAAACCCGGCGGGTTCACTGAAGCTTTCTTT. This gives the protein CASKPGGFTEAFF. V usage is TRBV27 and J usage is TRBJ1-1; no clear D. The CDR3 contains 13 residues. CDR1 and CDR2 from the germline V gene are MNHEY and SMNVEV (reference sequence). V was trimmed by 7 bases and J by 4 bases, leaving 13 bases between them.

This chain joins TRBV30 and TRBJ2-2, with 11 bases that match TRBD1. There are 13 residues in the CDR3. J gave up 4 bases and V 7 bases, and 2 bases lay outside the gene matches. From germline, CDR1 is GTSNPN and CDR2 SVGIG (reference sequence). Here the CDR3 DNA reads TGTGCCTTAGGGACAGGGGGCACCGGGGAGCTGTTTTTT. Amino acids: CALGTGGTGELFF. The full variable domain, in which reference TRBV30 and TRBJ2-2 provide the parts outside the CDR3, is SQTIHQWPATLVQPVGSPLSLECTVEGTSNPNLYWYRQAAGRGLQLLFYSVGIGQISSEVPQNLSASRPQDRQFILSSKKLLLSDSGFYLCALGTGGTGELFFGEGSRLTVL.

The chain carries TRBV29-1 and TRBJ2-7; 9 nucleotides agree with TRBD1. There are 14 residues in the CDR3. Germline-derived CDR1 and CDR2 are SQVTM and ANQGSEA. V was pared by 5 bases and J by 1 base, with 6 bases of the junction left unmatched. CDR3 in amino acids: CSVQDRGKSYEQYF. The CDR3 DNA follows: TGCAGCGTTCAGGACAGGGGCAAATCCTACGAGCAGTACTTC.

V is TRBV11-2 and J is TRBJ2-2; D is possibly TRBD1 (6 bases). Germline V lookup: CDR1 SGHAT, CDR2 FQNNGV. CDR3 length: 16 amino acids. Trimming shortened V by 11 bases and J by 1 base, and 20 bases separated the two germline ends. CDR3 amino acids: CAGRQQGSENTGELFF. The CDR3 DNA follows: TGTGCCGGACGGCAACAGGGATCAGAGAACACCGGGGAGCTGTTTTTT.

This clone showed up just once. V is TRBV14 and J is TRBJ2-5, with D possibly TRBD2 on 6 matching bases. CDR3 length: 14 amino acids. CDR1 is SGHDN and CDR2 is FVKESK in the germline V gene. With 3 bases removed from V and 10 bases from J, the gap between germline ends came to 18 bases. CDR3 residues: CASSHIGLLEGQYF. CDR3 DNA sequence: TGTGCCAGCAGCCACATAGGACTACTGGAGGGCCAGTACTTC.

The chain uses TRBV12-5 and TRBJ1-2, with D maybe TRBD1 (6 bases). This CDR3 spans 18 amino acids. V lost 7 bases and J lost 4, with 28 bases in between. The V gene's germline CDR1 is LGHNT and CDR2 FRNRAP. The CDR3 DNA reads as TGTGCTAGTGCCCCACCGACAGGATTGGGATGGAAGGCCTATGGCTACACCTTC. Its translation: CASAPPTGLGWKAYGYTF.

This clone was seen just once. In nucleotides, the CDR3 is TGTGCCAGCAGTTTACACGGTTCCTACGAGCAGTACTTC. It translates to CASSLHGSYEQYF. The chain uses TRBV27 and TRBJ2-7; no firm D call. CDR1 and CDR2 from the germline V gene are MNHEY and SMNVEV (reference sequence). The CDR3 length is 13 residues. V was cut by 2 bases and J by 1 base, with 6 bases left in between.

Notes on this clone: The sample contains more than one DNA sequence encoding this CDR3. The gene calls are TRBV7-2 and TRBJ2-3, with 7 positions matching TRBD2. After removal of 0 bases from V and 1 base from J, the junction contained 4 bases not matched to a gene. This CDR3 comprises 16 residues. The V gene's germline CDR1 is SGHTA and CDR2 FQGNSA. In DNA, the CDR3 is TGTGCCAGCAGCTTAGCGCGGCTAGCGGGCACAGATACGCAGTATTTT. Its translation: CASSLARLAGTDTQYF.

This clone was recorded once. The chain carries TRBV6-4 and TRBJ2-7; 7 bases match TRBD1. This CDR3 has 14 amino acids. The V gene's germline CDR1 is MRHNA and CDR2 SNTAGT. The J segment lost 0 bases and the V segment lost 5 bases, leaving 4 bases of the junction unmatched. CDR3 sequence reads: CASSLTGNSYEQYF. CDR3 DNA: TGTGCCAGCAGTCTGACAGGGAACTCCTACGAGCAGTACTTC.

CDR3 loop: CSASFSGLNTEAFF. Written as DNA, the CDR3 is TGCAGTGCTAGTTTTTCGGGGTTGAACACTGAAGCTTTCTTT. This chain uses TRBV20-1 with TRBJ1-1, with D unresolved. The germline V gene encodes CDR1 DFQATT and CDR2 SNEGSKA (reference sequence). This CDR3 contains 14 residues. V lost 3 bases, J lost 0 bases, and 11 bases lay in between.

This chain links TRBV29-1 with TRBJ1-2, with a weak D call TRBD1 (6 bases). The germline V gene encodes CDR1 SQVTM and CDR2 ANQGSEA. This CDR3 contains 12 residues. Trimming left V 4 bases short and J 4 bases short, with 10 bases between. DNA of the CDR3: TGCAGCGTTGGGGACAAGGGCTATGGCTACACCTTC. Encoded protein: CSVGDKGYGYTF.

V and J are TRBV5-1 and TRBJ1-4; D gene uncertain. Looked up from germline, CDR1 is SGHRS and CDR2 is YFSETQ. Trimming removed 0 bases from V and 8 bases from J, with 17 bases in between. This CDR3 is 16 amino acids long. CDR3 sequence reads: CASSLGQDVIKEKLFF. CDR3 DNA: TGCGCCAGCAGCTTGGGGCAGGATGTAATTAAAGAAAAACTGTTTTTT.

The chain carries TRBV27 and TRBJ1-2, with TRBD1 matching over 8 bases. Germline assignment: CDR1 MNHEY and CDR2 SMNVEV (reference sequence). The ends lost 7 bases at V and 2 bases at J; junction bases unmatched: 15. The CDR3 consists of 17 residues. The CDR3 region is CASKSFFRGLENYGYTF. The CDR3, as DNA: TGTGCCAGCAAATCTTTCTTCAGGGGGCTGGAAAACTATGGCTACACCTTC.

The chain recombines TRBV5-8 with TRBJ1-6; D is perhaps TRBD1 (5 bases). The CDR3 length is 14 residues. The V end lost 4 bases, the J end lost 9 bases, and 14 bases lay between the germline ends. The germline CDR1 and CDR2 sequences are SGHTS and YDEGEE. CDR3 sequence: CASSAGTGGSPLHF. CDR3 DNA sequence: TGTGCCAGCAGCGCCGGGACTGGAGGTTCACCCCTCCACTTT. Looking up the rest from reference TRBV5-8 and TRBJ1-6 gives the full variable domain: EAGVTQSPTHLIKTRGQQATLRCSPISGHTSVYWYQQALGLGLQFLLWYDEGEERNRGNFPPRFSGRQFPNYSSELNVNALELEDSALYLCASSAGTGGSPLHFGNGTRLTVT.